One sample yielded the 19 T cell receptor beta chains listed below, sequenced in a study of blood T cell repertoires in COVID-19. Clones were sequenced by immunoSEQ multiplex PCR, and TCRdb holds only the in-frame ones, with some missing. This table has approximately 130,000 clones, 83% appearing once. The sequencing input was peripheral blood. The receptors shown here come from an elderly man with active or convalescent COVID-19.

The V call is TRBV2, the J call TRBJ1-6; 8 bases match TRBD1. Germline-derived CDR1 and CDR2 are SNHLY and FYNNEI. V lost 4 bases and J lost 7; bases outside the gene matches: 3. The CDR3 runs to 14 residues. CDR3 DNA sequence: TGTGCCAGCAGTGCGCAGGGGGCAAATTCACCCCTCCACTTT. Its translation is CASSAQGANSPLHF. The complete variable domain, with remaining parts taken from reference TRBV2 and TRBJ1-6, reads EPEVTQTPSHQVTQMGQEVILRCVPISNHLYFYWYRQILGQKVEFLVSFYNNEISEKSEIFDDQFSVERPDGSNFTLKIRSTKLEDSAMYFCASSAQGANSPLHFGNGTRLTVT.

The CDR3 DNA reads TGTGCCAGCGTAGAGACAGGGAGCCCTTTTAGCTCCTATAATTCACCCCTCCACTTT. This gives the protein CASVETGSPFSSYNSPLHF. The chain couples TRBV28 to TRBJ1-6; 7 bases line up with TRBD1. There are 19 residues in the CDR3. V lost 8 bases and J lost 0; bases outside the gene matches: 16. Looked up from germline, CDR1 is MDHEN and CDR2 is SYDVKM.

This clone showed up many times. This chain uses TRBV5-1 with TRBJ2-7; 7 nucleotides agree with TRBD1. This CDR3 has 15 amino acids. Germline loops: CDR1 SGHRS, CDR2 YFSETQ. V lost 2 bases to trimming and J lost 0 bases; unmatched junction nucleotides: 5. The CDR3 spells CASSFWTGSSYEQYF. CDR3 DNA: TGCGCCAGCAGCTTCTGGACAGGATCCTCCTACGAGCAGTACTTC.

The chain has TRBV7-2 and TRBJ1-3; D possibly corresponds to TRBD1 (5 bases). The CDR3 spans 16 residues. Germline CDR1 and CDR2: SGHTA and FQGNSA. Trimming removed 2 bases from V and 1 base from J, with 12 bases in between. This CDR3 reads CASSLNPGTSGNTIYF. CDR3 in DNA: TGTGCCAGCAGCTTAAATCCGGGGACTTCTGGAAACACCATATATTTT.

This sequence joins TRBV7-9 and TRBJ1-1, with TRBD1 identical over 9 bases. The CDR3 has 15 residues. Trimming at V came to 7 bases and at J to 5 bases, leaving 11 bases not matched to a gene. Germline loops: CDR1 SEHNR, CDR2 FQNEAQ (reference sequence). This chain's CDR3 is CASTPSGTGKTEAFF. The CDR3, as DNA: TGTGCCAGCACCCCATCCGGGACAGGGAAGACTGAAGCTTTCTTT. Combining the CDR3 with reference TRBV7-9 and TRBJ1-1 gives the whole variable domain DTGVSQNPRHKITKRGQNVTFRCDPISEHNRLYWYRQTLGQGPEFLTYFQNEAQLEKSRLLSDRFSAERPKGSFSTLEIQRTEQGDSAMYLCASTPSGTGKTEAFFGQGTRLTVV.

The chain recombines TRBV12-3 or TRBV12-4 with TRBJ2-2; perhaps TRBD2 as D (6 bases). This CDR3 region has 13 residues. The germline V and J ends were trimmed by 8 bases and 4 bases, with 11 bases remaining between them. The CDR3, as DNA: TGTGCCAGCCCAGCGGGTGGCACCGGGGAGCTGTTTTTT. Amino acids: CASPAGGTGELFF.

The V call is TRBV5-4, the J call TRBJ2-7, with D possibly matching TRBD1 (5 bases). There are 15 residues in the CDR3. Trimming cost V 1 base and J 0 bases, with 11 bases left between them. CDR1 and CDR2 (germline): SGHNT, YYREEE (reference sequence). CDR3 residues: CASSLSGLSSYEQYF. The CDR3 DNA reads as TGTGCCAGCAGCTTGTCAGGGCTTAGCTCCTACGAGCAGTACTTC.

V gene TRBV7-9 combines with J gene TRBJ1-2; TRBD1 might be the D (5 bases). V lost 1 base and J 4 bases, leaving 7 bases between the germline ends. From germline, CDR1 is SEHNR and CDR2 FQNEAQ (reference sequence). The length of the CDR3 is 13 residues. In nucleotides, the CDR3 is TGTGCCAGCAGCTTAGGACAGTTCTATGGCTACACCTTC. Amino acid sequence: CASSLGQFYGYTF.

This chain joins TRBV3-1 (or the pseudogene TRBV3-2) and TRBJ2-1; 10 nucleotides agree with TRBD2. Trimming at V came to 4 bases and at J to 7 bases, leaving 10 bases not matched to a gene. The length of the CDR3 is 16 residues. In germline, CDR1 is LGHDT, CDR2 YNNKEL (reference sequence). The CDR3 DNA sequence: TGTGCCAGCAGCCGAACTTCGGGACTAGCGTATAATGAGCAGTTCTTC. Translation gives CASSRTSGLAYNEQFF.

The chain employs TRBV5-1 and TRBJ2-3; no clear D. The CDR3 spans 14 residues. Germline V gene lookup returns CDR1 SGHRS and CDR2 YFSETQ. Trimming pared 1 base from V and 4 bases from J, leaving 10 bases between. CDR3 coding DNA: TGCGCCAGCAGCTTGCAGGTGACCTCAGATACGCAGTATTTT. Its translation: CASSLQVTSDTQYF.

V and J are TRBV9 and TRBJ2-3; a weak D match, TRBD2 (7 bases). Trimming pared 7 bases from V and 5 bases from J, leaving 20 bases between. This CDR3 region has 15 residues. CDR1 is SGDLS and CDR2 is YYNGEE in the germline V gene. The CDR3 here is CASAAGATREDTQYF. CDR3 DNA sequence: TGTGCCAGCGCTGCGGGGGCCACAAGGGAAGATACGCAGTATTTT.

The chain employs TRBV11-3 and TRBJ1-4; 8 positions agree with TRBD1. Losses at the gene ends were 6 bases for V and 5 bases for J; bases not matched to a gene: 8. The CDR3 sequence is 15 residues long. Germline lookup yields CDR1 SGHNT and CDR2 YENEEA. The CDR3 loop reads CASSSRQGRNEKLFF. The CDR3 DNA is TGTGCCAGCAGTTCCCGACAGGGGAGAAATGAAAAACTGTTTTTT.

This clone was seen only a few times. The chain combines TRBV18 with TRBJ1-1; D is ambiguous. Germline lookup yields CDR1 KGHSH and CDR2 LQKENI. This CDR3 is 17 amino acids long. Trimming shortened V by 4 bases and J by 1 base, and 19 bases separated the two germline ends. The CDR3 spells CASSRGQRRERNTEAFF. The CDR3 DNA follows: TGTGCCAGCTCACGAGGGCAAAGGAGGGAGAGGAACACTGAAGCTTTCTTT. Supplemented by reference TRBV18 and TRBJ1-1, the full variable domain reads NAGVMQNPRHLVRRRGQEARLRCSPMKGHSHVYWYRQLPEEGLKFMVYLQKENIIDESGMPKERFSAEFPKEGPSILRIQQVVRGDSAAYFCASSRGQRRERNTEAFFGQGTRLTVV.

This sequence joins TRBV7-2 and TRBJ1-1, with D hard to call. Germline CDR1 reads SGHTA; CDR2 reads FQGNSA. V was pared by 5 bases and J by 1 base, with 11 bases between. The CDR3 loop spans 14 amino acids. In DNA, the CDR3 is TGTGCCAGCAGCCCCGGGTCCGCGAACACTGAAGCTTTCTTT. Its protein is CASSPGSANTEAFF.

This chain uses TRBV5-1 with TRBJ1-3; D gene uncertain. The V and J ends lost 4 bases and 0 bases respectively, with 11 bases between them. Germline assignment: CDR1 SGHRS and CDR2 YFSETQ. This CDR3 contains 15 residues. The CDR3, as DNA: TGCGCCAGCAGCCCCAGAACCGACTCTGGAAACACCATATATTTT. Translation gives CASSPRTDSGNTIYF.

The V call is TRBV21-1, the J call TRBJ2-7; the table's D call, TRBD1, has no DNA check behind it. TRBV21-1 represents a pseudogene. This CDR3 has 14 amino acids. CDR3 nucleotides: TGTGCCAGCAGCGCAAACAGGGGCTCCTACGAGCAGTACTTC. Protein: CASSANRGSYEQYF.

The chain links TRBV7-2 to TRBJ1-1; D call uncertain. This CDR3 has 13 residues. Germline CDR1 is SGHTA and CDR2 is FQGNSA. Trimming shortened V by 1 base and J by 8 bases, and 11 bases separated the two germline ends. This CDR3 reads CASSLVEAAEAFF. As DNA, the CDR3 is TGTGCCAGCAGCTTAGTAGAGGCGGCAGAAGCTTTCTTT.

CDR3 DNA sequence: TGTGCCAGCAGCCAAGGCCCCAGTAGGACAGGCGAGCCAGGGACCTTC. Translated: CASSQGPSRTGEPGTF. The chain couples TRBV3-1 (or the pseudogene TRBV3-2) to TRBJ1-2; TRBD1 matches 7 bases. CDR3 size: 16 residues. The J segment lost 14 bases and the V segment lost 1 base, leaving 19 bases of the junction unmatched. CDR1 is LGHDT and CDR2 is YNNKEL in the germline V gene (reference sequence).

The chain carries TRBV7-2 and TRBJ1-2, with 11 bases matching TRBD1. J gave up 6 bases and V 4 bases, and 10 bases lay outside the gene matches. CDR1 SGHTA and CDR2 FQGNSA come from the germline V gene. This CDR3 is built from 16 residues. The CDR3 loop is CASSSLFGQGADGYTF. The CDR3 DNA is TGTGCCAGCAGCTCCCTCTTTGGACAGGGGGCTGATGGCTACACCTTC.